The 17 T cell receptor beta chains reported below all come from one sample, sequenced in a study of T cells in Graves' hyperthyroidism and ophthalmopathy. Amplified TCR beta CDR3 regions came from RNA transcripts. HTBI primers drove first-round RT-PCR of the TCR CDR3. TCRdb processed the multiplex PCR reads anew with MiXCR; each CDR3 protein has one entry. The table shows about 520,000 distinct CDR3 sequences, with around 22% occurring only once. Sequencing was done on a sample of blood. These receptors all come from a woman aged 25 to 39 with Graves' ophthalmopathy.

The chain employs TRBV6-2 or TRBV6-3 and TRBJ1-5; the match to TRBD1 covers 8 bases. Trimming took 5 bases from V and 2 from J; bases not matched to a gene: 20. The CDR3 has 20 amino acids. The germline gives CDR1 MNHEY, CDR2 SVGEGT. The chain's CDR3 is CASSTGDRPFQGVGNQPQHF. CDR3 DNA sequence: TGTGCCAGCAGTACAGGGGACAGGCCCTTTCAAGGAGTTGGCAATCAGCCCCAGCATTTT.

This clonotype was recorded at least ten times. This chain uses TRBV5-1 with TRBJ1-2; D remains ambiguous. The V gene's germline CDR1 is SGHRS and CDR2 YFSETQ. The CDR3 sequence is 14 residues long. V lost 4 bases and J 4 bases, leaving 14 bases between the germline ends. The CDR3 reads CASSPGLWRYGYTF. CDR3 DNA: TGCGCCAGCAGCCCAGGACTATGGCGCTATGGCTACACCTTC.

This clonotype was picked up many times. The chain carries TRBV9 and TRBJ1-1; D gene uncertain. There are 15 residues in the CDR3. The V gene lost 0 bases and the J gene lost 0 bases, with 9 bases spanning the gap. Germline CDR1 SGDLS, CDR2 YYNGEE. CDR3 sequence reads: CASSVGAGLNTEAFF. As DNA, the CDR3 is TGTGCCAGCAGCGTAGGGGCAGGTTTGAACACTGAAGCTTTCTTT.

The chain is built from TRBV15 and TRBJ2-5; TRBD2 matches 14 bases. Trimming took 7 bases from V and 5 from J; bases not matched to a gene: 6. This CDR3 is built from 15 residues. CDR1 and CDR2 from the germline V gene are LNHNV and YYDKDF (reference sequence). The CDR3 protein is CATKGTSGSWETQYF. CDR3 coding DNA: TGTGCCACCAAAGGGACTAGCGGGAGTTGGGAGACCCAGTACTTC.

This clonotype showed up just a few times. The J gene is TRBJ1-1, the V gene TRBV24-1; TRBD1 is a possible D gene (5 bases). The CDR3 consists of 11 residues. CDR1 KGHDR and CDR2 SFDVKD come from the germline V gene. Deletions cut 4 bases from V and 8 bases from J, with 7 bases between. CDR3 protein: CATSERDEAFF. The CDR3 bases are TGTGCCACCAGTGAACGGGACGAAGCTTTCTTT.

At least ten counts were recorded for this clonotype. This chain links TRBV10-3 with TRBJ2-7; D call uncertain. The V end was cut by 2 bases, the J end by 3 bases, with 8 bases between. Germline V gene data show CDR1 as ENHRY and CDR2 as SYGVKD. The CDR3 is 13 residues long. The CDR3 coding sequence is TGTGCCATCAGTGAGCGACCGGGCTACGAGCAGTACTTC. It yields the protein CAISERPGYEQYF.

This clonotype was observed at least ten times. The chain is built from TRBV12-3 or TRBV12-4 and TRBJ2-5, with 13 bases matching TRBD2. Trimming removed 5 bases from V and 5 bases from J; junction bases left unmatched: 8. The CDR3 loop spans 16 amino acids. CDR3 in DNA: TGTGCCAGCAGTAGACTAGCGGGGGGCCGGAGGGAGACCCAGTACTTC. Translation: CASSRLAGGRRETQYF.

CDR3 sequence (DNA): TGTGCCAGTAGCGCCGTGACAGGCCCCAATCAGCCCCAGCATTTT. It specifies CASSAVTGPNQPQHF. The chain links TRBV19 to TRBJ1-5; TRBD1 is a possible D gene (6 bases). The CDR3 contains 15 residues. V was shortened by 6 bases and J by 3 bases, with 15 bases between the two germline ends. Germline V gives CDR1 LNHDA, CDR2 SQIVND (reference sequence).

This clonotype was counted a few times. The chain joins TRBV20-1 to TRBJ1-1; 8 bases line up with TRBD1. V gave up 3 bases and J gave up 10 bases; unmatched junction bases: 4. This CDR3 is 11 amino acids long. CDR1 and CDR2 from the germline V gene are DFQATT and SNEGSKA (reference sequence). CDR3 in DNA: TGCAGTGCTAGGAGGGACAGGCTAGCTTTCTTT. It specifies CSARRDRLAFF.

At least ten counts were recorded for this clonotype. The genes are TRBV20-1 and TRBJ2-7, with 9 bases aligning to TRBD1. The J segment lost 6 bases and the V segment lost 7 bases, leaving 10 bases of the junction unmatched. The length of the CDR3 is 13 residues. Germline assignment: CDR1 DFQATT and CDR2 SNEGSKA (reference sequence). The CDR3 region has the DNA TGCAGTGGAGGCCGGGACAGGGCCCTCGAGCAGTACTTC. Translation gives CSGGRDRALEQYF.

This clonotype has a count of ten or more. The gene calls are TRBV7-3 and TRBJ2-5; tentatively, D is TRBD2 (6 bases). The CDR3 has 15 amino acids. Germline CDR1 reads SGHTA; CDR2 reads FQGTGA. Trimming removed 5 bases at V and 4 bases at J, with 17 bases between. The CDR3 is CASSPNGGIGETQYF. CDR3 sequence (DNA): TGTGCCAGCAGCCCAAATGGCGGGATCGGAGAGACCCAGTACTTC.

As DNA, the CDR3 is TGTGCCAGCAGCTTAGAGGCTAGCGGGAGTATTGAGCAGTACTTC. It yields the protein CASSLEASGSIEQYF. The chain joins TRBV11-2 to TRBJ2-7, with 10 bases that match TRBD2. With V trimmed by 0 bases and J by 7 bases, 6 bases remained unmatched. The germline CDR1 and CDR2 sequences are SGHAT and FQNNGV. This CDR3 region has 15 residues.

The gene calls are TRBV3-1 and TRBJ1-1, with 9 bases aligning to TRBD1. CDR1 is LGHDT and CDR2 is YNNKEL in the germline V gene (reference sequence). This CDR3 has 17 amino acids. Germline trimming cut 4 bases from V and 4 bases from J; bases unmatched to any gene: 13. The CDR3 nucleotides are TGTGCCAGCAGCCGCGGGACAGGGCTATCCTGGAGCACTGAAGCTTTCTTT. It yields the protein CASSRGTGLSWSTEAFF.

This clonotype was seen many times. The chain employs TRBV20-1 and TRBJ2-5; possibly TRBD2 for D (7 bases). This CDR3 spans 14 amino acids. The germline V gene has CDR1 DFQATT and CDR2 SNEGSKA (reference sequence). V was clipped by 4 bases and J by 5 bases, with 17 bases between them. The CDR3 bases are TGCAGTGCTATGTTACGGGGGGCCGGCGAGACCCAGTACTTC. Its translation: CSAMLRGAGETQYF.

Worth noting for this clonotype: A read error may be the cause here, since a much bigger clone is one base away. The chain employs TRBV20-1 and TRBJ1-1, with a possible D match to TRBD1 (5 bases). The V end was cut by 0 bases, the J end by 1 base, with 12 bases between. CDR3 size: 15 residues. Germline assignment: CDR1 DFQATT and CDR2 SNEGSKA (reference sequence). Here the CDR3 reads CSARDFQTANTEAFF. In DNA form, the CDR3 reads TGCAGTGCTAGAGATTTTCAGACAGCGAACACTGAAGCTTTCTTT.

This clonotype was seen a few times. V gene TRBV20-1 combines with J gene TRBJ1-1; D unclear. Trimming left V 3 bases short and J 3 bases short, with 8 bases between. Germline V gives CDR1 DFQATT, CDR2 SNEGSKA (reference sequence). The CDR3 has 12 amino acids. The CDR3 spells CSASSGDTEAFF. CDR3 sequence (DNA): TGCAGTGCTAGCAGTGGTGACACTGAAGCTTTCTTT.

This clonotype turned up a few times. The CDR3 spells CASNLGQGGQETQYF. CDR3 in DNA: TGTGCCAGCAATTTGGGACAGGGTGGCCAAGAGACCCAGTACTTC. The chain uses TRBV12-3 or TRBV12-4 and TRBJ2-5; 9 bases are a match to TRBD1. The CDR3 extends over 15 amino acids. The trim removed 7 bases at V and 1 base at J, leaving 7 bases unmatched.